Shown below are 9 T cell receptor beta chains from a single sample sequenced in a study of radiotherapy plus CTLA-4 blockade in lung cancer. Repertoires were generated with immunoSEQ multiplex PCR, while TCRdb's copy carries only in-frame clones and drops some. The sample lists roughly 73,000 clones; about nine tenths were seen once. This material consisted of peripheral blood, taken from a patient treated with radiotherapy plus ipilimumab. These receptors came from a human donor with non-small cell lung cancer that progressed on radiotherapy plus ipilimumab.

The chain is built from TRBV7-8 and TRBJ2-3, with 7 bases aligning to TRBD2. Germline V CDR1 and CDR2: SGHVS, FQNEAQ. The V gene end was trimmed by 2 bases and the J gene end by 6 bases; junction bases not matched to a gene: 5. CDR3 length: 14 amino acids. CDR3 nucleotides: TGTGCCAGCAGCTTAAGGGAGGGTAAGGATACGCAGTATTTT. Its protein is CASSLREGKDTQYF.

This clone was observed a handful of times. The chain uses TRBV27 and TRBJ2-5, with D possibly TRBD1 on 5 matching bases. Trimming pared 5 bases from V and 4 bases from J, leaving 8 bases between. The germline V gene has CDR1 MNHEY and CDR2 SMNVEV (reference sequence). The CDR3 loop spans 12 amino acids. The CDR3 region is CASSPQGETQYF. The CDR3 DNA follows: TGTGCCAGCAGTCCTCAGGGAGAGACCCAGTACTTC.

The genes are TRBV4-1 and TRBJ1-2; no firm D call. The CDR3 is made up of 16 amino acids. V was shortened by 4 bases and J by 6 bases, with 21 bases between the two germline ends. Germline V CDR1 and CDR2: MGHRA, YSYEKL. CDR3 residues: CASSLGASGRSHGYTF. The CDR3 bases are TGCGCCAGCAGCCTTGGCGCGTCTGGAAGGAGCCATGGCTACACCTTC.

The chain employs TRBV27 and TRBJ2-1; D remains unclear. CDR1 is MNHEY, CDR2 SMNVEV, per germline (reference sequence). The CDR3 spans 14 residues. V was trimmed by 6 bases and J by 2 bases, leaving 11 bases between them. DNA of the CDR3: TGTGCCAGCAGAAACCCGGGCGCCTACAATGAGCAGTTCTTC. It translates to CASRNPGAYNEQFF.

The genes are TRBV2 and TRBJ2-7; a weak D match, TRBD1 (5 bases). Trimming stripped 3 bases from V and 3 bases from J, with 9 bases between. The CDR3 totals 13 residues. Germline CDR1 reads SNHLY; CDR2 reads FYNNEI. The CDR3 is CASSEIQDYEQYF. CDR3 nucleotide sequence: TGTGCCAGCAGTGAGATACAGGACTACGAGCAGTACTTC.

By proportion, this clone is medium-sized. The chain recombines TRBV11-3 with TRBJ2-2; D unclear. The CDR3 is made up of 14 amino acids. Per the germline V gene, CDR1 is SGHNT and CDR2 is YENEEA. V was trimmed by 1 base and J by 2 bases, leaving 5 bases between them. The CDR3 loop is CASSLGDNTGELFF. The CDR3 region has the DNA TGTGCCAGCAGCTTAGGAGACAACACCGGGGAGCTGTTTTTT.

This chain uses TRBV5-4 with TRBJ1-1; no reliable D call. Germline CDR1 is SGHNT and CDR2 is YYREEE (reference sequence). CDR3 length: 14 residues. V was pared by 0 bases and J by 4 bases, with 10 bases between. CDR3 bases: TGTGCCAGCAGCTTGGGGATCCAGAGCACTGAAGCTTTCTTT. It is translated as CASSLGIQSTEAFF.

This clone showed up just a few times. The rearrangement joins TRBV7-9 to TRBJ2-7, with D unclear. The CDR3 consists of 14 residues. Per the germline V gene, CDR1 is SEHNR and CDR2 is FQNEAQ (reference sequence). The V gene lost 3 bases and the J gene lost 0 bases, with 9 bases spanning the gap. CDR3 DNA sequence: TGTGCCAGCAGCTTCTGGCCGATCTCCTACGAGCAGTACTTC. This translates into CASSFWPISYEQYF.

The chain recombines TRBV7-2 with TRBJ2-4; perhaps TRBD1 as D (5 bases). Germline V gives CDR1 SGHTA, CDR2 FQGNSA. This CDR3 comprises 15 residues. Between the trimmed V and J ends, which lost 5 bases and 0 bases, there was a span of 11 bases. The DNA of the CDR3 is TGTGCCAGCAGCCAGGGCGGCCTAGCCAAAAACATTCAGTACTTC. Translation gives CASSQGGLAKNIQYF.